This TCR beta chain was found in a study of regulatory T cells in long-lasting Graves disease. Building of the TCR beta libraries involved iRepertoire HTBI primers and Arm-PCR of CDR3 regions. TCRdb re-called the multiplex PCR reads with MiXCR, one entry per CDR3 protein. The table lists around 500,000 distinct CDR3 sequences, more than 10% of them singletons. This clonotype appeared many times. Time point of the sample: newly diagnosed GD, antithyroid drugs for less than 3 months. Researchers made the TCR library from RNA that was extracted from PBMCs. EDTA tubes held roughly 8.1 milliliters of peripheral blood from each patient. The V gene lost 5 bases and the J gene lost 6 bases, with 14 bases spanning the gap. The CDR3 totals 13 residues. The same sample was also studied in work on T cells in Graves' hyperthyroidism and ophthalmopathy. From that second work: HTBI primers were the set used in a first-round RT-PCR of the TCR CDR3.

The chain links TRBV12-3 or TRBV12-4 to TRBJ2-7; TRBD2 might be the D (6 bases). The receptor was isolated from a woman younger than 45 with Graves disease. The sequencing here drew on peripheral blood mononuclear cells (PBMCs), taken at new diagnosis, from a patient treated with antithyroid drugs. CDR3 in DNA: TGTGCCAGCAGTAGGGGACTCCTAGTCGAGCAGTACTTC. This translates into CASSRGLLVEQYF.